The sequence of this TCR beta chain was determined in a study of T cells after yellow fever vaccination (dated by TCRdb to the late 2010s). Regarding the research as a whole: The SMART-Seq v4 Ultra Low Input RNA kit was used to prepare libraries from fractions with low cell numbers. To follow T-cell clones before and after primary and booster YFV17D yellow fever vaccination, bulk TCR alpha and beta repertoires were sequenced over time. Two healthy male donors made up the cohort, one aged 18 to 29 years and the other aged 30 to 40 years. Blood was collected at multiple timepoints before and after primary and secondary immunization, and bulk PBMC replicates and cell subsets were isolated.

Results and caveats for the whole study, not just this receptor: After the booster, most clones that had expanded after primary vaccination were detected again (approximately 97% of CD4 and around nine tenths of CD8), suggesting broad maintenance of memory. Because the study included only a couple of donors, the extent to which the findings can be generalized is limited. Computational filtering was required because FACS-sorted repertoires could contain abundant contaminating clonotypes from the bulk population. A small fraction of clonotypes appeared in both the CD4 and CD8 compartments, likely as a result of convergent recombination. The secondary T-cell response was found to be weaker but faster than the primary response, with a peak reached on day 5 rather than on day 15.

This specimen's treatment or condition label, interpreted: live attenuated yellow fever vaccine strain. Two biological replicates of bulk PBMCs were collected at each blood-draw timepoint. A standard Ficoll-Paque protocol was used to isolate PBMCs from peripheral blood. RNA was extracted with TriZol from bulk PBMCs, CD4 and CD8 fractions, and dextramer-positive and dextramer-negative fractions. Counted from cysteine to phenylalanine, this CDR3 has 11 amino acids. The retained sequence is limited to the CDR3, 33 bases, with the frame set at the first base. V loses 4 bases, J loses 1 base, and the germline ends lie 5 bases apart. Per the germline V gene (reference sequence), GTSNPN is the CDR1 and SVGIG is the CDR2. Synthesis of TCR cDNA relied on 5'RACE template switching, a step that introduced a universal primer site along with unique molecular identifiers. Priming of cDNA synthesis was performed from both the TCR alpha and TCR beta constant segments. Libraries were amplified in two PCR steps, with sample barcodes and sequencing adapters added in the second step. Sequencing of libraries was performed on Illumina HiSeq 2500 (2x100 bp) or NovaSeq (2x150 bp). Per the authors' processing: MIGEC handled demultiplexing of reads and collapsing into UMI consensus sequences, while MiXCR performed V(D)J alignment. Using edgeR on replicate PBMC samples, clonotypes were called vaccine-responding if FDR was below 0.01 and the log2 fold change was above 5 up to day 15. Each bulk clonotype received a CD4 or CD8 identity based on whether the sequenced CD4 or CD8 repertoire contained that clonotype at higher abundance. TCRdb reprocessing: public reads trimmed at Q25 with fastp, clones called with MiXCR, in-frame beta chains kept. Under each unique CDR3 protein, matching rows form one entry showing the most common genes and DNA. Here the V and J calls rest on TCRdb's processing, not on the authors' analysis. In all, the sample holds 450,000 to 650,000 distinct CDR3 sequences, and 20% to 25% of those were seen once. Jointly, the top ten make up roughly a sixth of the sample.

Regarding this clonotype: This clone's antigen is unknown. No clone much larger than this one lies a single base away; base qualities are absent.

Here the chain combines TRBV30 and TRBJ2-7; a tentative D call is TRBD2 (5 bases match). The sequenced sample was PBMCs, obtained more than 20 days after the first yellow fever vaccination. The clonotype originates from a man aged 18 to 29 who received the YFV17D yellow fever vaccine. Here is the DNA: TGTGCCTGGACGGGATCCTACGAGCAGTACTTC. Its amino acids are CAWTGSYEQYF. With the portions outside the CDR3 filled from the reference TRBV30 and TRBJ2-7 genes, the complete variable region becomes SQTIHQWPATLVQPVGSPLSLECTVEGTSNPNLYWYRQAAGRGLQLLFYSVGIGQISSEVPQNLSASRPQDRQFILSSKKLLLSDSGFYLCAWTGSYEQYFGPGTRLTVT.